This T cell receptor beta chain was observed in a study of blood T cell repertoires in COVID-19. Across the whole study: Sites in the United States, Italy and Spain provided acute and convalescent COVID-19 samples. PBMCs, B-cell-depleted T cells, or T cells provided the cDNA or gDNA that made up the material.

The CDR3 consists of 16 residues. Looked up from germline, CDR1 is SGHRS and CDR2 is YFSETQ. The ends were cut back, 2 bases at V and 0 bases at J, with 11 bases in the middle. Per the authors' pipeline: Amplifying reference gene primers gave estimates of nucleated cell counts. The data were produced by immunoSEQ multiplex PCR, yet TCRdb's version contains in-frame clones alone and is incomplete. D and trimming were read from the DNA, whereas the V and J calls and clone size are those reported in that table. The repertoire holds about 230,000 clones, with roughly nine tenths as singletons. Adults between about 18 and 89 years of age took part from about two dozen US areas.

The chain employs TRBV5-1 and TRBJ2-2, with a weak D call TRBD1 (5 bases). The source of this sequence is a woman aged 25 to 39 with acute COVID-19. Sequencing was done on a sample of PBMCs or T cells enriched from blood (not recorded which). In DNA form, the CDR3 reads TGCGCCAGCAGCTTCGCCCAGACAGCGAACACCGGGGAGCTGTTTTTT. Amino acids: CASSFAQTANTGELFF.